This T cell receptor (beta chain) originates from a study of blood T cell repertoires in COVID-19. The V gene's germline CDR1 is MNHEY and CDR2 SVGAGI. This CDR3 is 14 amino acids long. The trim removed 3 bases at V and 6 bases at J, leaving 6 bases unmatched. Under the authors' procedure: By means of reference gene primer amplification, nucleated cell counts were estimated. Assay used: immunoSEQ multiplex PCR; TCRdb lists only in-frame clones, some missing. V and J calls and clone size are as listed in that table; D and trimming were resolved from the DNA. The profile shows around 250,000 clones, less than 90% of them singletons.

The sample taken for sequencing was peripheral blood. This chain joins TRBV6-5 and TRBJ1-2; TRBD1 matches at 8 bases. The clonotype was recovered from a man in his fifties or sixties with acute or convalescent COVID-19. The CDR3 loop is CASSYRGQGDGYTF. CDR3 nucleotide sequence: TGTGCCAGCAGTTATAGAGGACAGGGAGATGGCTACACCTTC.